This TCR beta chain was identified during a study of T cell responses to AZD1222 COVID-19 vaccine. CDR1 and CDR2 (germline): SGHTA, FQGNSA. Trimming pared 0 bases from V and 1 base from J, leaving 9 bases between. The CDR3 is 15 amino acids. The method was immunoSEQ multiplex PCR; TCRdb's version includes in-frame clones alone and lacks a portion of them. The sample has around 160,000 clones, more than 75% seen once; the top ten hold roughly 4.5%. This sequence joins TRBV7-2 and TRBJ1-2, with D uncertain. The sequence came from an adult in good health. Material: peripheral blood, obtained on day 0 of MenACWY control vaccination. The DNA for the CDR3 is TGTGCCAGCAGCTTAGCGAGGCACAATAACTATGGCTACACCTTC. This encodes CASSLARHNNYGYTF.